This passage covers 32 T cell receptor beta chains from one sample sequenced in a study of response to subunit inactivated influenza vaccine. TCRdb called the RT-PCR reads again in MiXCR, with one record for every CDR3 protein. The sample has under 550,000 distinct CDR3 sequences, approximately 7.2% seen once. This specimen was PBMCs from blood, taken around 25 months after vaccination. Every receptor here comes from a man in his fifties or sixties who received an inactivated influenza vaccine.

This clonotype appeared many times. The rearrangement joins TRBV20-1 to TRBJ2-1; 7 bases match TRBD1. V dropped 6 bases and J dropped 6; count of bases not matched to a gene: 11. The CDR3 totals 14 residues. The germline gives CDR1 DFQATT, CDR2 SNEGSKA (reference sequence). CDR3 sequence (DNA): TGCAGTGCCCCGAGACAGGGCTCTCGCAATGAGCAGTTCTTC. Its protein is CSAPRQGSRNEQFF.

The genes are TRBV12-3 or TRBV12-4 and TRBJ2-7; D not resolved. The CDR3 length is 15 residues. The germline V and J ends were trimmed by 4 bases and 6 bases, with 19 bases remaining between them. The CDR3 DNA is TGTGCCAGCAGTTCCAACCGGGCCCACGTCGGCGAGCAGTACTTC. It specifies CASSSNRAHVGEQYF.

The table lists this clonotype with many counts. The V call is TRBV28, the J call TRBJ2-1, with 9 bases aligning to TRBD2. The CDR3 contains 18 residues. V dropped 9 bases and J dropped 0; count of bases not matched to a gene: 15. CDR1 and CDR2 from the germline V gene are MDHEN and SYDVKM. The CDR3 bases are TGTGCCAGTGCTGGGACTAGCCGAACCTCTACCTCCTACAATGAGCAGTTCTTC. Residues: CASAGTSRTSTSYNEQFF.

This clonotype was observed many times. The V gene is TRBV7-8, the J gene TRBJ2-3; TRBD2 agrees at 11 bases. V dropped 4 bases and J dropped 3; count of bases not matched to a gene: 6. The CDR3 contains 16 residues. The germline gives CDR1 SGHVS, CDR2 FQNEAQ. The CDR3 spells CASSYSGRGVTDTQYF. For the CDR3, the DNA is TGTGCCAGCAGCTATAGCGGGAGGGGGGTGACAGATACGCAGTATTTT. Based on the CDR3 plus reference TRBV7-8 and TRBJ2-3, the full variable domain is GAGVSQSPRYKVAKRGQDVALRCDPISGHVSLFWYQQALGQGPEFLTYFQNEAQLDKSGLPSDRFFAERPEGSVSTLKIQRTQQEDSAVYLCASSYSGRGVTDTQYFGPGTRLTVL.

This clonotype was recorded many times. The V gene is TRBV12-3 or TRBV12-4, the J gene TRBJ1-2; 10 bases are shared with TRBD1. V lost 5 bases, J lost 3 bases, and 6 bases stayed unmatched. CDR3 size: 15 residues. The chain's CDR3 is CASSQTGGWDYGYTF. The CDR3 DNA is TGTGCCAGCAGTCAGACAGGGGGCTGGGACTATGGCTACACCTTC.

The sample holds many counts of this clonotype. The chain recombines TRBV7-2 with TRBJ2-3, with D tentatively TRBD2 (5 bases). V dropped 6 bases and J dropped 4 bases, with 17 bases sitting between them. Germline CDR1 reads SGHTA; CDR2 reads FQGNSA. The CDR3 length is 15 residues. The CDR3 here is CASSSGNPAPDTQYF. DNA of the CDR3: TGTGCCAGCAGTTCCGGGAACCCGGCCCCAGATACGCAGTATTTT.

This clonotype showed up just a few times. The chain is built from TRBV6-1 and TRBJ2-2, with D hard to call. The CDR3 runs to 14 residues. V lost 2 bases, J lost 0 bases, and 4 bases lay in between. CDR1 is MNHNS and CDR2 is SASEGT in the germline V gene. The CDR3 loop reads CASSEITNTGELFF. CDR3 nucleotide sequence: TGTGCCAGCAGTGAAATCACGAACACCGGGGAGCTGTTTTTT.

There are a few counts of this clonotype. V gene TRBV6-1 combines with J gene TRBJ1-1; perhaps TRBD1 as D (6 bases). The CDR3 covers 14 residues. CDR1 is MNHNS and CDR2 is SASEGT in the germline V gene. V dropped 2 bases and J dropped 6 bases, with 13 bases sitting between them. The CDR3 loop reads CASSETYAGAEAFF. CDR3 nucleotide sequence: TGTGCCAGCAGTGAAACGTACGCAGGGGCTGAAGCTTTCTTT.

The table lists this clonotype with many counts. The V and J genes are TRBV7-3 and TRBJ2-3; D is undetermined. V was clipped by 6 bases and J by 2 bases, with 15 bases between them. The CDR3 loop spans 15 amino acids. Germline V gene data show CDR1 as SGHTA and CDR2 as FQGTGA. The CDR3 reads CASSQDPYHTDTQYF. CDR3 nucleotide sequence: TGTGCCAGCAGTCAAGACCCCTACCACACAGATACGCAGTATTTT.

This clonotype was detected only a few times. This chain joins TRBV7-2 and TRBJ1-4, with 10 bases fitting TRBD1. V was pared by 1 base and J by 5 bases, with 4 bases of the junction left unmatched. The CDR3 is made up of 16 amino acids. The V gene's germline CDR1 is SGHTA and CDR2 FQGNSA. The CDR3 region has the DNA TGTGCCAGCAGCTTAGACGGGACAGGGGTAAATGAAAAACTGTTTTTT. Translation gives CASSLDGTGVNEKLFF.

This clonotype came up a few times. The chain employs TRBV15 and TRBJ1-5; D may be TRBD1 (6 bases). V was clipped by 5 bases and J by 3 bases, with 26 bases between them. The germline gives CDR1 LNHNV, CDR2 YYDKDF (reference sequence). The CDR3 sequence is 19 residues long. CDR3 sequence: CATSAQSRDIWGLNQPQHF. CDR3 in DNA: TGTGCCACCAGCGCCCAGTCCCGGGACATTTGGGGACTCAATCAGCCCCAGCATTTT. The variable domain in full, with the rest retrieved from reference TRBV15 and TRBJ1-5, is DAMVIQNPRYQVTQFGKPVTLSCSQTLNHNVMYWYQQKSSQAPKLLFHYYDKDFNNEADTPDNFQSRRPNTSFCFLDIRSPGLGDTAMYLCATSAQSRDIWGLNQPQHFGDGTRLSIL.

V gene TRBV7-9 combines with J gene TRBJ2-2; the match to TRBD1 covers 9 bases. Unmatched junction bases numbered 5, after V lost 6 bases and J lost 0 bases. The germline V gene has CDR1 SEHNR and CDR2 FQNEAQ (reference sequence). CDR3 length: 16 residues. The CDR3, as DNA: TGTGCCAGCAGGCAAACAGGGGGCGCGAACACCGGGGAGCTGTTTTTT. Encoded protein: CASRQTGGANTGELFF.

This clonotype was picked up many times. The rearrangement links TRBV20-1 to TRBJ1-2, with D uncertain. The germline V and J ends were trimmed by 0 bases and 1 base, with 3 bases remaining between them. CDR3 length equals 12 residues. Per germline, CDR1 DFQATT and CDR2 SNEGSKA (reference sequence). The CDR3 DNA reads TGCAGTGCTAGAGACCTTAACTATGGCTACACCTTC. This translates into CSARDLNYGYTF.

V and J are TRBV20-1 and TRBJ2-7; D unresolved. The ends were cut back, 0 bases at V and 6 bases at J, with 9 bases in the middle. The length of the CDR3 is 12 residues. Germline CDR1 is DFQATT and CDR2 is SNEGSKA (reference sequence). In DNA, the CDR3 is TGCAGTGCTAGAGATCTCCGGTCCGAGCAGTACTTC. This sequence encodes CSARDLRSEQYF.

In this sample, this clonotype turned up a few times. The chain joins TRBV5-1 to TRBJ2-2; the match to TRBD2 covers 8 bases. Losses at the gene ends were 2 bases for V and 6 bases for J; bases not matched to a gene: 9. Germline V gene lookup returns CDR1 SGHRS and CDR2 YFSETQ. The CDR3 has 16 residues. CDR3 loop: CASSFTGGAGAGELFF. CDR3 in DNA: TGCGCCAGCAGCTTCACCGGGGGGGCCGGAGCCGGGGAGCTGTTTTTT. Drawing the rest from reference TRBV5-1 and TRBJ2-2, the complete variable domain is KAGVTQTPRYLIKTRGQQVTLSCSPISGHRSVSWYQQTPGQGLQFLFEYFSETQRNKGNFPGRFSGRQFSNSRSEMNVSTLELGDSALYLCASSFTGGAGAGELFFGEGSRLTVL.

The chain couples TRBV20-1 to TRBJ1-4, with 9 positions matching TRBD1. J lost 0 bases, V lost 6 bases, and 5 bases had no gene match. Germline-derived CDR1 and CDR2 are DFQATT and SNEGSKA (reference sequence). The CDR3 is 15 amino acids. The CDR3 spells CSADRGTTTNEKLFF. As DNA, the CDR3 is TGCAGTGCCGACAGGGGGACGACAACTAATGAAAAACTGTTTTTT.

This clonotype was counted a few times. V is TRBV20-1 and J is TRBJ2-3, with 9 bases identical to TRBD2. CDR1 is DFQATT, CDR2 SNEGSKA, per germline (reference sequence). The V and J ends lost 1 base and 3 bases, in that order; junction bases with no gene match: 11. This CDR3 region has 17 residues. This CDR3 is CSARGVAGVFGTDTQYF. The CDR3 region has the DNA TGCAGTGCTAGAGGGGTAGCGGGAGTGTTCGGGACAGATACGCAGTATTTT.

The CDR3 region has the DNA TGCGCCAGCAGCATCGATCCGGGACAGGGTATGCGCGAGCAGTACTTC. This sequence encodes CASSIDPGQGMREQYF. The chain links TRBV5-1 to TRBJ2-7; 9 bases map to TRBD1. Trimming took 4 bases from V and 6 from J; bases not matched to a gene: 14. This CDR3 comprises 16 residues. Germline CDR1 and CDR2: SGHRS and YFSETQ.

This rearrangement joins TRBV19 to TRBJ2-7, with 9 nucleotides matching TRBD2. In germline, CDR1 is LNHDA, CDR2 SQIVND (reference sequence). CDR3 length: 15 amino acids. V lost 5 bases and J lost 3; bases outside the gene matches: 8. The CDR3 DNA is TGTGCCAGTAGTGCTCTAGCGGGATCAGTCTACGAGCAGTACTTC. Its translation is CASSALAGSVYEQYF.

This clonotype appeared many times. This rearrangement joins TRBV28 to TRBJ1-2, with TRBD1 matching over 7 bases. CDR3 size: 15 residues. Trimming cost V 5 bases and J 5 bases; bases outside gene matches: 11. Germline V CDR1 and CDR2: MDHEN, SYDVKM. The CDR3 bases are TGTGCCAGCAGTCCCCAGGGGGGAGCGATATATGGCTACACCTTC. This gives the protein CASSPQGGAIYGYTF.

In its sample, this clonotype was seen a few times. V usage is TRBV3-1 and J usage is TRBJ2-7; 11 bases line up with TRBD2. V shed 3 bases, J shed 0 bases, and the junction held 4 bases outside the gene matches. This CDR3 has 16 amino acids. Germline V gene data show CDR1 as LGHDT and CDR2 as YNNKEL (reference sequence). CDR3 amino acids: CASSHALAGGSYEQYF. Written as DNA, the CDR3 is TGTGCCAGCAGCCACGCTCTAGCGGGAGGCTCCTACGAGCAGTACTTC.

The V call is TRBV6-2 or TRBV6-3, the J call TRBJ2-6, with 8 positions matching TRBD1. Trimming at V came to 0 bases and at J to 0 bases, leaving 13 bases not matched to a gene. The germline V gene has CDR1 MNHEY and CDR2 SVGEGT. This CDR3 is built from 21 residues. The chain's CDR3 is CASSYSKYAGTGISGANVLTF. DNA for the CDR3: TGTGCCAGCAGTTACTCGAAGTATGCCGGGACAGGCATCTCTGGGGCCAACGTCCTGACTTTC.

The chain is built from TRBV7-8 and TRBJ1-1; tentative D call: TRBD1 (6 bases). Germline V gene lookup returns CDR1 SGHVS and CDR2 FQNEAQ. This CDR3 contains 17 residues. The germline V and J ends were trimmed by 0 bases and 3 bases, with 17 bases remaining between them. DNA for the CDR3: TGTGCCAGCAGCTTAGCGCGATACAGAAAGGGGGACACTGAAGCTTTCTTT. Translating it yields CASSLARYRKGDTEAFF.

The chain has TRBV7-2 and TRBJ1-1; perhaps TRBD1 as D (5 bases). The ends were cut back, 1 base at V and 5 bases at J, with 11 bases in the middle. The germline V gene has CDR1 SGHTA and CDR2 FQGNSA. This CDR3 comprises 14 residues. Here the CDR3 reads CASSLGQLRTEAFF. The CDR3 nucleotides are TGTGCCAGCAGCTTAGGACAGCTGAGGACTGAAGCTTTCTTT.

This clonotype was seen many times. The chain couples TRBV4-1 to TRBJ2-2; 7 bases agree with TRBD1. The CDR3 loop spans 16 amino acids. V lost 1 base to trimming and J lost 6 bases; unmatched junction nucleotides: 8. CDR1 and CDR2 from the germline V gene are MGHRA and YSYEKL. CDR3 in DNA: TGCGCCAGCAGCCAAGCGGACAGGAGCCCCCCCGGGGAGCTGTTTTTT. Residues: CASSQADRSPPGELFF.

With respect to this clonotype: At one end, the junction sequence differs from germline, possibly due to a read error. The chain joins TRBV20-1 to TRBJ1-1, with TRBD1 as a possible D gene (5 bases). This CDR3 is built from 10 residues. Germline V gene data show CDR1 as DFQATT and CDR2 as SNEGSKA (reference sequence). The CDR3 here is CSAGTRDLRF. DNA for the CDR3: TGCAGTGCAGGAACCCGGGACCTACGCTTT.

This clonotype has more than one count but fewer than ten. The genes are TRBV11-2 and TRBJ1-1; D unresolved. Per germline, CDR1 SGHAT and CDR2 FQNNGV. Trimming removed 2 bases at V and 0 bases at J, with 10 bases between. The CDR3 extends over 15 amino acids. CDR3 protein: CASSLSAGLNTEAFF. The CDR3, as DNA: TGTGCCAGCAGCTTATCGGCAGGACTGAACACTGAAGCTTTCTTT. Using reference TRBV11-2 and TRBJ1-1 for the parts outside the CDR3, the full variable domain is EAGVAQSPRYKIIEKRQSVAFWCNPISGHATLYWYQQILGQGPKLLIQFQNNGVVDDSQLPKDRFSAERLKGVDSTLKIQPAKLEDSAVYLCASSLSAGLNTEAFFGQGTRLTVV.

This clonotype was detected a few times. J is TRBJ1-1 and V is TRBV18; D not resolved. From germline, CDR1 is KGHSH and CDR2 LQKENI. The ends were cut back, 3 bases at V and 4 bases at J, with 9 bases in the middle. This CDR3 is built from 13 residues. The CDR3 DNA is TGTGCCAGCTCACCCGACTTGGGCACTGAAGCTTTCTTT. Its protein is CASSPDLGTEAFF.

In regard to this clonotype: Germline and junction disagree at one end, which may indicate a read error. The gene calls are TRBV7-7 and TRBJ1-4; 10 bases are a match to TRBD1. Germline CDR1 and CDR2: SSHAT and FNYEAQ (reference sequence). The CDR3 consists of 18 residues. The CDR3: CASSLANWGQGKDEKLFF. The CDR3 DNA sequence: TGTGCTAGCAGCTTAGCGAATTGGGGACAGGGGAAGGATGAAAAACTGTTTTTT.

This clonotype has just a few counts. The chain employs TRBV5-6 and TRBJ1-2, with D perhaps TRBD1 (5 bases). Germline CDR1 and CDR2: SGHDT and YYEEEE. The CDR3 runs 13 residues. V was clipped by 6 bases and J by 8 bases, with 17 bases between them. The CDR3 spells CASILRGAEGYTF. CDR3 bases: TGTGCCAGCATCCTTCGTGGGGCCGAAGGCTACACCTTC.

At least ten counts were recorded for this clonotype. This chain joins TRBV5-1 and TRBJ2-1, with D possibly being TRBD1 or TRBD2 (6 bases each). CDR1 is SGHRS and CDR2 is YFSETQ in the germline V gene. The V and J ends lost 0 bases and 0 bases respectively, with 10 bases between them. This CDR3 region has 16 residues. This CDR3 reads CASSLDEGGSYNEQFF. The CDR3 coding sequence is TGCGCCAGCAGCTTGGACGAGGGGGGCTCCTACAATGAGCAGTTCTTC.

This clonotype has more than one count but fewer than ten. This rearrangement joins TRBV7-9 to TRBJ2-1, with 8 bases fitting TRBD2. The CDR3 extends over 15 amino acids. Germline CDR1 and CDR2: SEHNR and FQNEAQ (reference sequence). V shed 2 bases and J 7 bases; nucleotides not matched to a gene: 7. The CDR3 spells CASSLSGGPLNEQFF. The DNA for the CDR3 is TGTGCCAGCAGCTTATCGGGAGGGCCGCTGAATGAGCAGTTCTTC.